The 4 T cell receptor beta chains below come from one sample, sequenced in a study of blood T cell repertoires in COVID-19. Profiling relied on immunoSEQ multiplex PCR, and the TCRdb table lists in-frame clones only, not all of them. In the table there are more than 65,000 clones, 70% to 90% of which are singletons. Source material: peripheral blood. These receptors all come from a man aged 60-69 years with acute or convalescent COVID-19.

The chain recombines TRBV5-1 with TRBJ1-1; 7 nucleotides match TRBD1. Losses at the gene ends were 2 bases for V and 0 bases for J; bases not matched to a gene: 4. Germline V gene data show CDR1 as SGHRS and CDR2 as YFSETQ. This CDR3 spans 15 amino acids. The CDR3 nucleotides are TGCGCCAGCAGCTTCGACAGGGCCATGAACACTGAAGCTTTCTTT. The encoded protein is CASSFDRAMNTEAFF.

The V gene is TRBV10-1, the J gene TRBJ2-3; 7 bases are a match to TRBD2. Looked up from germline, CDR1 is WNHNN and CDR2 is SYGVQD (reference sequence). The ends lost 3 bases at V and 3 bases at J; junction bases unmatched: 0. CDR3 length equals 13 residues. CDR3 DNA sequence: TGCGCCAGCAGTGACGGGGGGACAGATACGCAGTATTTT. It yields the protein CASSDGGTDTQYF.

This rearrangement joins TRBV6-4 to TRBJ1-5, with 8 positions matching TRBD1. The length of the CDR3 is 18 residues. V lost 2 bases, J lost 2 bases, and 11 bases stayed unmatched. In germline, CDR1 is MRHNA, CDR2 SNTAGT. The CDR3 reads CASSDPRGTGGGNQPQHF. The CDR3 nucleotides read TGTGCCAGCAGTGACCCGAGGGGGACAGGCGGGGGCAATCAGCCCCAGCATTTT.

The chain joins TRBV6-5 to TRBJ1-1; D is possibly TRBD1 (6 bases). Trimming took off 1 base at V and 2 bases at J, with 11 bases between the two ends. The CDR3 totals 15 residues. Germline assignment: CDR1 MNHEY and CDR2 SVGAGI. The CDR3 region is CASSYFTGRNTEAFF. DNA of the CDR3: TGTGCCAGCAGTTACTTTACAGGGAGAAACACTGAAGCTTTCTTT.